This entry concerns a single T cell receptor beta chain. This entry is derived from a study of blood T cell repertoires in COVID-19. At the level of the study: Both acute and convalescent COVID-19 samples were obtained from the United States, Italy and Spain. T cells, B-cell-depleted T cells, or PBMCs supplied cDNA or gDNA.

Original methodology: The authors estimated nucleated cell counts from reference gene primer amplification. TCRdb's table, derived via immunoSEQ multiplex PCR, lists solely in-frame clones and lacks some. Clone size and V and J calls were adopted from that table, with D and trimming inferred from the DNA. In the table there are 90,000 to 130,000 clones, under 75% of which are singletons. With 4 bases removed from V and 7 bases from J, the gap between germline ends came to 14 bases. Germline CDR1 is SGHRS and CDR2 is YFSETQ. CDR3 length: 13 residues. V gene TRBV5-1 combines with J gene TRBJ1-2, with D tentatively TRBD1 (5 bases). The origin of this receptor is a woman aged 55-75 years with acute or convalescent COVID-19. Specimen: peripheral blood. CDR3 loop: CASSPRATGGYTF. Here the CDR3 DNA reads TGCGCCAGCAGCCCCAGGGCGACTGGTGGCTACACCTTC.